These T cell receptor beta chains were read from a single sample in a study of control samples from healthy donors and cancer patients. The table came from immunoSEQ multiplex PCR; TCRdb's copy has only in-frame clones and leaves some out. The data hold 71,000 or so clones, with roughly 89% observed a single time. Sequenced sample: PBMCs. The receptors were sampled from a man in his fifties or sixties with lung cancer. Each CDR3 is given with its conserved first and last residue. D genes are given only for firm matches. Clone size is not always given. Where it is, it says once, few, many or a class for expanded clones.

>NA|TRBJ1-3|NA|TRBV18
CASSPLPPTVSGNTIYF
TGTGCCAGCTCACCCCTACCACCCACAGTCTCTGGAAACACCATATATTTT
>NA|TRBJ2-3|few|TRBV3-1/TRBV3-2
CASSQGSGVTDTQYF
TGTGCCAGCAGCCAGGGCTCGGGGGTAACAGATACGCAGTATTTT
>TRBD1|TRBJ2-7|NA|TRBV9
CASSQGAYEQYF
TGTGCCAGCAGCCAGGGGGCCTACGAGCAGTACTTC
>NA|TRBJ2-6|once|TRBV7-2
CASSPQGGLTGANVLTF
TGTGCCAGCAGCCCGCAGGGCGGCTTGACTGGGGCCAACGTCCTGACTTTC
>NA|TRBJ2-3|NA|TRBV30
CAWSVLAALGVTDTQYF
TGTGCCTGGAGTGTACTGGCAGCCCTAGGGGTCACAGATACGCAGTATTTT
>TRBD1|TRBJ2-5|once|TRBV11-3
CASSWAGGQGGETQYF
TGTGCCAGCAGCTGGGCGGGCGGACAGGGGGGAGAGACCCAGTACTTC
>NA|TRBJ2-3|once|TRBV5-1
CASSLTAGTDTQYF
TGCGCCAGCAGCTTGACGGCAGGCACAGATACGCAGTATTTT
>NA|TRBJ2-2|few|TRBV25-1
CASSEWGGSNTGELFF
TGTGCCAGCAGTGAATGGGGAGGCTCGAACACCGGGGAGCTGTTTTTT
>TRBD1|TRBJ2-5|NA|TRBV5-4
CASSLQGLGTQYF
TGTGCCAGCAGCCTACAGGGGTTGGGGACCCAGTACTTC
>TRBD1|TRBJ2-7|NA|TRBV5-5
CASSIGTGHSYEQYF
TGTGCCAGCAGCATAGGGACAGGGCACTCCTACGAGCAGTACTTC
>NA|TRBJ1-2|NA|TRBV21-1
CASSKIVRADYYYGYTF
TGTGCCAGCAGCAAAATCGTGCGGGCCGACTACTACTATGGCTACACCTTC
>NA|TRBJ1-1|NA|TRBV5-4
CASSTGHGAEAFF
TGTGCCAGCAGCACCGGACATGGGGCTGAAGCTTTCTTT
>TRBD1|TRBJ2-3|NA|TRBV9
CASSVGGTARDTQYF
TGTGCCAGTAGCGTAGGTGGGACAGCCCGTGATACGCAGTATTTT
>NA|TRBJ1-6|NA|TRBV30
CAWASLYNSPLHF
TGTGCCTGGGCGAGCCTCTATAATTCACCCCTCCACTTT
>TRBD1|TRBJ1-1|NA|TRBV12-3/TRBV12-4
CASSLQGGTEAFF
TGTGCCAGCAGCTTGCAGGGGGGCACTGAAGCTTTCTTT
>NA|TRBJ2-6|NA|TRBV7-9
CASPTGSGANVLTF
TGTGCCAGCCCTACCGGGTCTGGGGCCAACGTCCTGACTTTC
>NA|TRBJ1-2|NA|TRBV3-1/TRBV3-2
CASSLKRSGYTF
TGTGCCAGCAGCCTAAAGAGGAGTGGCTACACCTTC
>TRBD1|TRBJ2-2|NA|TRBV19
CASSIEGQGDSAGELFF
TGTGCCAGTAGTATAGAGGGACAGGGAGACAGCGCCGGGGAGCTGTTTTTT
>NA|TRBJ2-5|NA|TRBV5-1
CASSLAYKETQYF
TGCGCCAGCAGCTTGGCCTACAAAGAGACCCAGTACTTC
>TRBD1|TRBJ2-6|NA|TRBV15
CATSRAQTGRLSGANVLTF
TGTGCCACCAGCAGAGCCCAGACAGGGCGTCTCTCTGGGGCCAACGTCCTGACTTTC
>TRBD1|TRBJ2-2|once|TRBV6-4
CASSDSILGGTGGGELFF
TGTGCCAGCAGTGACTCAATTCTAGGGGGCACAGGCGGAGGGGAGCTGTTTTTT
>NA|TRBJ1-6|NA|TRBV6-5
CASSYSRGAPNSPLHF
TGTGCCAGCAGTTACTCGCGGGGGGCCCCTAATTCACCCCTCCACTTT
>TRBD2|TRBJ2-1|once|TRBV24-1
CAVSGGAYNEQFF
TGTGCCGTTAGCGGGGGGGCCTACAATGAGCAGTTCTTC
>TRBD2|TRBJ2-5|NA|TRBV24-1
CATSDFRTSLYQETQYF
TGTGCCACCAGTGATTTTAGGACTAGCTTATACCAAGAGACCCAGTACTTC
>NA|TRBJ1-4|NA|TRBV7-9
CASSLPYGGSNEKLFF
TGTGCCAGCAGCTTACCCTATGGGGGATCGAATGAAAAACTGTTTTTT
>TRBD1|TRBJ2-5|few|TRBV5-8
CASSFGGRQGVKTQYF
TGTGCCAGCAGCTTCGGGGGCCGACAGGGGGTAAAGACCCAGTACTTC
>NA|TRBJ1-1|NA|TRBV4-1
CASSQDRGPNTEAFF
TGCGCCAGCAGCCAAGATAGGGGCCCCAACACTGAAGCTTTCTTT
>TRBD2|TRBJ2-3|once|TRBV29-1
CSASSGSGGSTDTQYF
TGCAGCGCCTCTTCGGGTAGCGGGGGGTCGACAGATACGCAGTATTTT
>TRBD1|TRBJ2-5|NA|TRBV5-1
CASSLGGQGVAQYF
TGCGCCAGCAGCTTGGGGGGACAGGGGGTCGCCCAGTACTTC